One and the same sample provided the 16 T cell receptor beta chains below, sequenced in a study of cytomegalovirus exposure and HLA in healthy donors. 13 Jbeta primers and 60 Vbeta primers were used for the PCR. Produced via immunoSEQ multiplex PCR; TCRdb's table is partial and in-frame only. The table has a few hundred thousand clones, 75% to 80% seen once; the top ten hold roughly 2%. The sequencing sample was made of PBMCs. All receptors derive from a man aged 18-30 years in good health and CMV-seronegative.

The chain uses TRBV5-1 and TRBJ2-2; a possible D gene is TRBD1 (6 bases). The CDR3 spans 15 residues. The germline V gene encodes CDR1 SGHRS and CDR2 YFSETQ. V was trimmed by 0 bases and J by 6 bases, leaving 12 bases between them. CDR3 DNA sequence: TGCGCCAGCAGCTTGGGGTACAGGGAGTCCGGGGAGCTGTTTTTT. This encodes CASSLGYRESGELFF.

The table lists this clone with a few counts. V and J are TRBV5-8 and TRBJ2-7; TRBD1 matches at 7 bases. Per the germline V gene, CDR1 is SGHTS and CDR2 is YDEGEE. This CDR3 contains 17 residues. V lost 0 bases, J lost 2 bases, and 11 bases stayed unmatched. The CDR3 DNA follows: TGTGCCAGCAGCTTGGCCACTGGGACAGCGAGCGCCTACGAGCAGTACTTC. It codes for CASSLATGTASAYEQYF.

The rearrangement links TRBV2 to TRBJ2-7, with D unresolved. The germline V gene has CDR1 SNHLY and CDR2 FYNNEI. The CDR3 spans 11 residues. V lost 8 bases and J 3 bases, leaving 8 bases between the germline ends. In nucleotides, the CDR3 is TGTGCCAGCGTTAGCCTCTACGAGCAGTACTTC. Its translation is CASVSLYEQYF.

This chain uses TRBV28 with TRBJ1-1; tentative D call: TRBD1 (5 bases). This CDR3 region has 13 residues. The germline V gene encodes CDR1 MDHEN and CDR2 SYDVKM. Trimming shortened V by 8 bases and J by 4 bases, and 14 bases separated the two germline ends. The DNA of the CDR3 is TGTGCCAGCGGTCAGGGTTGGATCACTGAAGCTTTCTTT. It codes for CASGQGWITEAFF. Full variable domain (remainder filled in from reference TRBV28 and TRBJ1-1): DVKVTQSSRYLVKRTGEKVFLECVQDMDHENMFWYRQDPGLGLRLIYFSYDVKMKEKGDIPEGYSVSREKKERFSLILESASTNQTSMYLCASGQGWITEAFFGQGTRLTVV.

The V call is TRBV7-2, the J call TRBJ1-3; no clear D gene. The CDR3 runs to 15 residues. The germline V gene has CDR1 SGHTA and CDR2 FQGNSA. Between the trimmed V and J ends, which lost 3 bases and 0 bases, there was a span of 9 bases. The CDR3 region is CASSFQSGSGNTIYF. The CDR3 coding sequence is TGTGCCAGCAGCTTCCAATCCGGCTCTGGAAACACCATATATTTT.

The chain joins TRBV6-6 to TRBJ2-1, with TRBD2 matching over 9 bases. CDR1 is MNHNY, CDR2 SVGAGI, per germline (reference sequence). Unmatched junction bases numbered 6, after V lost 2 bases and J lost 7 bases. The CDR3 sequence is 15 residues long. CDR3 in amino acids: CASSYVGGGGNEQFF. The CDR3 DNA reads as TGTGCCAGCAGTTACGTTGGCGGGGGGGGGAATGAGCAGTTCTTC.

The chain combines TRBV18 with TRBJ1-5; 9 bases map to TRBD1. Germline CDR1 KGHSH, CDR2 LQKENI. V was clipped by 1 base and J by 6 bases; unmatched bases: 4. This CDR3 is built from 15 residues. This CDR3 is CASSPQQGASQPQHF. In DNA form, the CDR3 reads TGTGCCAGCTCACCACAACAGGGGGCGAGTCAGCCCCAGCATTTT.

The CDR3 loop is CASSPGTGELFF. Written as DNA, the CDR3 is TGCGCCAGCAGTCCGGGGACCGGGGAGCTGTTTTTT. This chain connects TRBV5-1 to TRBJ2-2; the D gene is possibly TRBD2 (5 bases). There are 12 residues in the CDR3. Germline V gene lookup returns CDR1 SGHRS and CDR2 YFSETQ. Between the trimmed V and J ends, which lost 5 bases and 5 bases, there was a span of 7 bases.

Comments on this clone: The sample holds other DNA sequences that translate to the same CDR3. This sequence joins TRBV5-1 and TRBJ2-7; TRBD1 is a possible D gene (5 bases). Trimming took off 2 bases at V and 3 bases at J, with 6 bases between the two ends. The CDR3 loop spans 12 amino acids. Per germline, CDR1 SGHRS and CDR2 YFSETQ. CDR3 sequence (DNA): TGCGCCAGCAGCTTTCAGGGCTACGAGCAGTACTTC. Translation gives CASSFQGYEQYF.

The CDR3 spells CASSLNWDTNYGYTF. The CDR3 coding sequence is TGTGCCAGCAGCTTAAATTGGGACACCAACTATGGCTACACCTTC. V usage is TRBV7-2 and J usage is TRBJ1-2; D is possibly TRBD1 (6 bases). The CDR3 runs 15 residues. CDR1 and CDR2 from the germline V gene are SGHTA and FQGNSA. V was pared by 2 bases and J by 2 bases, with 12 bases between.

The V and J genes are TRBV27 and TRBJ2-5; tentative D call: TRBD1 (5 bases). CDR1 is MNHEY and CDR2 is SMNVEV in the germline V gene (reference sequence). This CDR3 is 13 amino acids long. The V and J ends lost 8 bases and 4 bases respectively, with 14 bases between them. This CDR3 is CASAPAQGETQYF. CDR3 bases: TGTGCCAGCGCACCTGCCCAGGGAGAGACCCAGTACTTC.

This chain links TRBV28 with TRBJ1-4, with 9 bases fitting TRBD1. The CDR3 is 15 residues long. Germline CDR1 reads MDHEN; CDR2 reads SYDVKM. The trim removed 8 bases at V and 7 bases at J, leaving 11 bases unmatched. The CDR3, as DNA: TGTGCCAGCTCGAGTCCGGGACAGGGTATTGAAAAACTGTTTTTT. Residues: CASSSPGQGIEKLFF.

This sequence joins TRBV19 and TRBJ2-7; D is possibly TRBD2 (6 bases). The CDR3 contains 14 residues. Trimming cost V 4 bases and J 3 bases, with 13 bases left between them. Looked up from germline, CDR1 is LNHDA and CDR2 is SQIVND (reference sequence). The chain's CDR3 is CASSSPGRSYEQYF. CDR3 in DNA: TGTGCCAGTAGTAGCCCCGGGAGAAGCTACGAGCAGTACTTC.

The chain couples TRBV5-1 to TRBJ1-3; 11 nucleotides line up with TRBD1. Germline CDR1 reads SGHRS; CDR2 reads YFSETQ. V shed 2 bases, J shed 6 bases, and the junction held 7 bases outside the gene matches. CDR3 length: 16 residues. The CDR3 coding sequence is TGCGCCAGCAGCTTATGGACAGGGGGCCCAGAAAACACCATATATTTT. Translated: CASSLWTGGPENTIYF. The full variable domain, with the rest looked up from reference TRBV5-1 and TRBJ1-3, is KAGVTQTPRYLIKTRGQQVTLSCSPISGHRSVSWYQQTPGQGLQFLFEYFSETQRNKGNFPGRFSGRQFSNSRSEMNVSTLELGDSALYLCASSLWTGGPENTIYFGEGSWLTVV.

This rearrangement joins TRBV28 to TRBJ2-3, with 12 bases lining up with TRBD1. This CDR3 is 15 amino acids long. Per the germline V gene, CDR1 is MDHEN and CDR2 is SYDVKM. The junction had 5 bases not matched to a gene; V was cut back by 5 bases and J by 5 bases. The DNA for the CDR3 is TGTGCCAGCAGTAAGGGACAGGGGGCTATAGATACGCAGTATTTT. Its protein is CASSKGQGAIDTQYF.

The genes are TRBV9 and TRBJ2-4; tentatively, D is TRBD1 (6 bases). The CDR3 is 13 amino acids. V dropped 0 bases and J dropped 9 bases, with 10 bases sitting between them. Per germline, CDR1 SGDLS and CDR2 YYNGEE. CDR3 loop: CASSVDRVSIQYF. CDR3 bases: TGTGCCAGCAGCGTAGACAGGGTTAGCATTCAGTACTTC.